The rows below give T cell receptor beta chains drawn from one sample of a study of blood T cell repertoires in COVID-19. The repertoire was sequenced with immunoSEQ multiplex PCR; TCRdb's copy has only in-frame clones and lacks some. The sample has fewer than 300,000 clones, 88% seen once. The sequenced material came from peripheral blood. These receptors were taken from a woman aged 40 to 50 who had recovered from COVID-19. Each CDR3 is given with its conserved first and last residue. The order of the fields is D gene, V gene, clone size, J gene, CDR3 protein, CDR3 DNA. The D gene is left open where the match is weak. Size values are once, few and many counts, or a class for expanded clones, and some rows have none.

d_call: NA; v_call: TRBV21-1; clone_size: NA; j_call: TRBJ2-2; cdr3_aa: CASRRGGRGCPQDCNGTGELFF; cdr3_nt: TGTGCCAGCAGAAGGGGTGGCAGGGGGTGCCCCCAGGACTGTAATGGGACCGGGGAGCTGTTTTTT
d_call: NA; v_call: TRBV7-9; clone_size: NA; j_call: TRBJ2-3; cdr3_aa: CASSPGGADTQYF; cdr3_nt: TGTGCCAGCAGCCCGGGCGGGGCAGATACGCAGTATTTT
d_call: NA; v_call: TRBV3-1/TRBV3-2; clone_size: NA; j_call: TRBJ1-1; cdr3_aa: CASTLGQVGNTEAFF; cdr3_nt: TGTGCCAGCACCCTGGGGCAGGTAGGGAACACTGAAGCTTTCTTT
d_call: NA; v_call: TRBV7-9; clone_size: once; j_call: TRBJ1-5; cdr3_aa: CASSLVAGSGNQPQHF; cdr3_nt: TGTGCCAGCAGCTTGGTGGCGGGGTCGGGCAATCAGCCCCAGCATTTT
d_call: TRBD1; v_call: TRBV29-1; clone_size: NA; j_call: TRBJ1-4; cdr3_aa: CSVRGGDRGDEKLFF; cdr3_nt: TGCAGCGTTCGTGGCGGGGACAGGGGGGATGAAAAACTGTTTTTT
d_call: TRBD1; v_call: TRBV25-1; clone_size: NA; j_call: TRBJ1-4; cdr3_aa: CASSGGQGANEKLFF; cdr3_nt: TGTGCCAGCAGTGGGGGACAGGGGGCTAATGAAAAACTGTTTTTT
d_call: NA; v_call: TRBV7-9; clone_size: few; j_call: TRBJ2-2; cdr3_aa: CASSLVSGELFF; cdr3_nt: TGTGCCAGCAGCTTAGTCAGCGGGGAGCTGTTTTTT
d_call: TRBD1; v_call: TRBV10-3; clone_size: once; j_call: TRBJ1-1; cdr3_aa: CAISERVDRGNTEAFF; cdr3_nt: TGTGCCATCAGTGAGCGGGTAGACAGGGGGAACACTGAAGCTTTCTTT
d_call: TRBD1; v_call: TRBV5-5; clone_size: NA; j_call: TRBJ1-2; cdr3_aa: CASSPWTGGVKFDGYTF; cdr3_nt: TGTGCCAGCAGCCCCTGGACAGGGGGTGTTAAGTTCGATGGCTACACCTTC
d_call: TRBD2; v_call: TRBV3-1/TRBV3-2; clone_size: NA; j_call: TRBJ2-1; cdr3_aa: CASSPGLAGKFF; cdr3_nt: TGTGCCAGCAGCCCCGGACTAGCGGGAAAGTTCTTC
d_call: TRBD1; v_call: TRBV29-1; clone_size: NA; j_call: TRBJ2-1; cdr3_aa: CSVEGGQGHYYNEQFF; cdr3_nt: TGCAGCGTTGAAGGCGGACAGGGCCACTACTACAATGAGCAGTTCTTC
d_call: TRBD1; v_call: TRBV25-1; clone_size: NA; j_call: TRBJ2-2; cdr3_aa: CASSDRDRGSTGELFF; cdr3_nt: TGTGCCAGCAGTGATCGCGACAGGGGGTCCACCGGGGAGCTGTTTTTT
d_call: NA; v_call: TRBV19; clone_size: NA; j_call: TRBJ2-7; cdr3_aa: CASSNGVPVYEQYF; cdr3_nt: TGTGCCAGTAGTAACGGGGTTCCCGTCTACGAGCAGTACTTC
d_call: TRBD1; v_call: TRBV25-1; clone_size: once; j_call: TRBJ1-1; cdr3_aa: CASSLGQGRAWGEAFF; cdr3_nt: TGTGCCAGCAGCCTAGGACAGGGGCGGGCATGGGGTGAAGCTTTCTTT
d_call: NA; v_call: TRBV24-1; clone_size: NA; j_call: TRBJ1-5; cdr3_aa: CATSEEDSNQPQHF; cdr3_nt: TGTGCCACCAGTGAGGAGGATAGCAATCAGCCCCAGCATTTT
d_call: TRBD1; v_call: TRBV4-2; clone_size: NA; j_call: TRBJ1-1; cdr3_aa: CASSQASRGLGPEAFF; cdr3_nt: TGTGCCAGCAGCCAAGCCTCCAGGGGGCTTGGCCCTGAAGCTTTCTTT
d_call: NA; v_call: TRBV28; clone_size: NA; j_call: TRBJ1-5; cdr3_aa: CASSLAPSNQPQHF; cdr3_nt: TGTGCCAGCAGTTTGGCCCCTAGCAATCAGCCCCAGCATTTT